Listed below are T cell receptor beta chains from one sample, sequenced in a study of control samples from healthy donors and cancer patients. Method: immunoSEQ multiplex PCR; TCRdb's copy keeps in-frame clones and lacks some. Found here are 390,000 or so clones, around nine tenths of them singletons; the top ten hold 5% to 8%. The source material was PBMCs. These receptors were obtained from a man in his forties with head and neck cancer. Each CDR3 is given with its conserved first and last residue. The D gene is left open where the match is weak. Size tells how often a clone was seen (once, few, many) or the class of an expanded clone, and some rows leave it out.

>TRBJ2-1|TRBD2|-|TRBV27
TGTGCCAGCAGTTTGAGGACTAGCGGGAGTCGCGATGAGCAGTTCTTC
CASSLRTSGSRDEQFF
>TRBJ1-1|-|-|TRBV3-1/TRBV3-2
TGTGCCAGCAGTGGGGGTGGAAGCACTGAAGCTTTCTTT
CASSGGGSTEAFF
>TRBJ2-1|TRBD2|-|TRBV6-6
TGTGCCAGCAGTCCCCCCAAGGCGGGAGGCAACAATGAGCAGTTCTTC
CASSPPKAGGNNEQFF
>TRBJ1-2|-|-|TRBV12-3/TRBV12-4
TGTGCCAGCAGTCCCGGGGGTTCTGGCTACACCTTC
CASSPGGSGYTF
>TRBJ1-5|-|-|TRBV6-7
TGTGCCAGCAGTGAACCCGTCTCCCATCAGCCCCAGCATTTT
CASSEPVSHQPQHF
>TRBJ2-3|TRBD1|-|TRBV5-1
TGCGCCAGCAGCTTCTATTCAGGGGGTATTGGAGATACGCAGTATTTT
CASSFYSGGIGDTQYF
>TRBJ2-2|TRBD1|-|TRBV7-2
TGTGCCAGCAGCTTTTTCAGGGGGTTTACCGGGGAGCTGTTTTTT
CASSFFRGFTGELFF
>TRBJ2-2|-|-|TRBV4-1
TGCGCCAGCAGCCAAGGACCCGGGTTCACCGGGGAGCTGTTTTTT
CASSQGPGFTGELFF
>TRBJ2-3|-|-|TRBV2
TGTGCCAGCAGTGTGGACAACAAGGGGGGCCCAGATACGCAGTATTTT
CASSVDNKGGPDTQYF
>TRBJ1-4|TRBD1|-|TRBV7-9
TGTGCCAGCAGCTTAGGGACAGGGGGATCAGCTAATGAAAAACTGTTTTTT
CASSLGTGGSANEKLFF
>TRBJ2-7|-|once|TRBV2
TGTGCCAGCAGTGAGGGTAGCGGCTACGAGCAGTACTTC
CASSEGSGYEQYF
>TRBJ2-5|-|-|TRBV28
TGTGCCAGCAGTCGACGGAACCAAGAGACCCAGTACTTC
CASSRRNQETQYF
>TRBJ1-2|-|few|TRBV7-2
TGTGCCAGCAGCCTAGGGGGGGGCTGGCTCTATGGCTACACCTTC
CASSLGGGWLYGYTF
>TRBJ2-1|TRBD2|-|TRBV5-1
TGCGCCAGCAGCTTCTGGCGGGAGGGCCCTCACAATGAGCAGTTCTTC
CASSFWREGPHNEQFF
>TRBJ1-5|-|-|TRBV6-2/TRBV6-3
TGTGCCAGCAGTTACCCCCGAGGGGTCAATGGCAATCAGCCCCAGCATTTT
CASSYPRGVNGNQPQHF
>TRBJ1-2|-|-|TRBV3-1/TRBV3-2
TGTGCCAGCAGCACCAGCCCCGAAGGGGTTTATGGCTACACCTTC
CASSTSPEGVYGYTF
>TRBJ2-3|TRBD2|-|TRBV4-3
TGCGCCAGCAGCCAAGAAGCGGGGGAGACAGATACGCAGTATTTT
CASSQEAGETDTQYF
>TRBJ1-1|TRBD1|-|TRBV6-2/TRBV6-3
TGTGCCAGCAGTACCCGGACAGGGAGCACTGAAGCTTTCTTT
CASSTRTGSTEAFF
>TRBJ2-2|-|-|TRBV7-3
TGTGCCAGCAGCTTGGTGGGGAACACCGGGGAGCTGTTTTTT
CASSLVGNTGELFF
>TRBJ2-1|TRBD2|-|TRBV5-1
TGCGCCAGCAGCTGGGGACTAGCGGGAGGTTCTGAGCAGTTCTTC
CASSWGLAGGSEQFF
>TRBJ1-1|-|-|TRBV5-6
TGTGCCAGCAGCTTATCCTCGGGGTACCCTGAAGCTTTCTTT
CASSLSSGYPEAFF
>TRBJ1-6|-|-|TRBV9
TGTGCCAGCAGCTCTGCAGCGGCTAATTCACCCCTCCACTTT
CASSSAAANSPLHF
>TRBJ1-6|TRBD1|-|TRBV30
TGTGCCTCACGGACAGGAAGGCGTCTTAATTCACCCCTCCACTTT
CASRTGRRLNSPLHF
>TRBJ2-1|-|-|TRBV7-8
TGTGCCAGCAGCTTAGAGGGAATCCGCTACAATGAGCAGTTCTTC
CASSLEGIRYNEQFF
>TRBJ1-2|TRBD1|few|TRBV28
TGTGCCAGCAGCAAGGGACAGGGGGCTTTCGGCTACACCTTC
CASSKGQGAFGYTF
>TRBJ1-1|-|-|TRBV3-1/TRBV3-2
TGTGCCAGCAGCCGGAGAGACAGTGAAGCTTTCTTT
CASSRRDSEAFF
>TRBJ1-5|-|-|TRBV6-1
TGTGCCAGCAGTGACAACAGGGGCAATCAGCCCCAGCATTTT
CASSDNRGNQPQHF
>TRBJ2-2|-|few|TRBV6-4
TGTGCCAGCAGCAGACAGGACACCGGGGAGCTGTTTTTT
CASSRQDTGELFF
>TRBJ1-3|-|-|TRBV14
TGTGCCAGCAGGTCCCGTGGGTCTGGAAACACCATATATTTT
CASRSRGSGNTIYF